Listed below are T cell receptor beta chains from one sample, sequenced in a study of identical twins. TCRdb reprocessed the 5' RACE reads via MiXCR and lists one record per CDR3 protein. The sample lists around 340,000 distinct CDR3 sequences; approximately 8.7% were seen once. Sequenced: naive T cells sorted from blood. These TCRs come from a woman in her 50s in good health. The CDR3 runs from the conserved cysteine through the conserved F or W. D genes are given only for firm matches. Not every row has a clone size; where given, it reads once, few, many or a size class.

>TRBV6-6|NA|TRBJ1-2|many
TGTGCCAGCAGAAACTATGGCTACACCTTC
CASRNYGYTF
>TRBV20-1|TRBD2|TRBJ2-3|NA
TGCAGTGCTGAGGGACTAGCGGGAGTTCGGACAGATACGCAGTATTTT
CSAEGLAGVRTDTQYF
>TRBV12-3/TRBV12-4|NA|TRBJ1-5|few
TGTGCCAGCAGTTTATACTCGGGGATGGGCAATCAGCCCCAGCATTTT
CASSLYSGMGNQPQHF
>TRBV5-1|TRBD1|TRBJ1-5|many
TGCGCCAGCAGCTTGGGGGACAGGGGTGATCAGCCCCAGCATTTT
CASSLGDRGDQPQHF
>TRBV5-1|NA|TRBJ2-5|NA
TGCGCCAGCAGCTTGGCCCGGGGAAACGGAGGGACCCAGTACTTC
CASSLARGNGGTQYF
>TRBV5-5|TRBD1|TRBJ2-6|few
TGTGCCAGCAGCTTGGTGGGACAGGGACCCTCTGGGGCCAACGTCCTGACTTTC
CASSLVGQGPSGANVLTF
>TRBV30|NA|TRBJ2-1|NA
TGTGCCTGGAGTGGAGGACTCGAGCAGTTCTTC
CAWSGGLEQFF
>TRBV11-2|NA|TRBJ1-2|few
TGTGCCAGCAGCTTAGATAGCAGGATCTTTAACTATGGCTACACCTTC
CASSLDSRIFNYGYTF
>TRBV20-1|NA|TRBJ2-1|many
TGCAGTGCTAGTCATAGGCGGAGGTCCTACAATGAGCAGTTCTTC
CSASHRRRSYNEQFF
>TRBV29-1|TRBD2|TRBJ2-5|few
TGCAGCGTTGACCCCAGGGAGGGGACCCAGTACTTC
CSVDPREGTQYF
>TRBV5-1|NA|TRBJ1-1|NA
TGCGCCAGCAGCTTGGAGAGCCAAGGGAACACTGAAGCTTTCTTT
CASSLESQGNTEAFF
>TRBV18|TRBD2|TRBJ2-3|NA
TGTGCCAGCTCACGGGAACAACCGGGACTAGCGGGAGGGAGTCTGGCTACGCAGTATTTT
CASSREQPGLAGGSLATQYF
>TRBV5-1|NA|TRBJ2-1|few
TGCGCCAGCGGGGGGACAGACCTAGAGCAGTTCTTC
CASGGTDLEQFF
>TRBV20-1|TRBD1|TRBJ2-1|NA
TGCAGTGCTAGCATACCCGGGACAGGGTTCGGAGAGCAGTTCTTC
CSASIPGTGFGEQFF
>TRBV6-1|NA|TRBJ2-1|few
TGTGCCAGCAGTGAAGCGGGTAGCGGAAGATACAATGAGCAGTTCTTC
CASSEAGSGRYNEQFF
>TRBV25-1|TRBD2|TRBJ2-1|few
TGTGCCAGCAGTGGACCCGGGACTAGCCCCATTGTGGATGAGCAGTTCTTC
CASSGPGTSPIVDEQFF
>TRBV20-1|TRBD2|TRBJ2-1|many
TGCAGTGCTAGAGGCCTGACTAGCGGGAGGGATGAGCAGTTCTTC
CSARGLTSGRDEQFF
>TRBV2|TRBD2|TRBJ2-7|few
TGTGCCAGCGGGACTAGCGTTACCTACGAGCAGTACTTC
CASGTSVTYEQYF
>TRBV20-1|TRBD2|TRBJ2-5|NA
TGCAGTGCACTACCCCGGACTAGCGGGAAGGGGACCCAGTACTTC
CSALPRTSGKGTQYF
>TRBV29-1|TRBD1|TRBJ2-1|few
TGCAGCGCCCGGGACAGGGATAACAATGAGCAGTTCTTC
CSARDRDNNEQFF
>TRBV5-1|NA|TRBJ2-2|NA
TGCGCCAGTGGGAGCGCGAACACCGGGGAGCTGTTTTTT
CASGSANTGELFF
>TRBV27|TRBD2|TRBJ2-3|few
TGTGCCAGCAGTTTGGGGGCTAGCGGGAGTAAGGCTGATACGCAGTATTTT
CASSLGASGSKADTQYF
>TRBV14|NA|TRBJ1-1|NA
TGTGCCAGCAGCCGGGTTTGGAGGGCTGAAGCTTTCTTT
CASSRVWRAEAFF
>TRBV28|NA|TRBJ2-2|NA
TGTGCCAGCAGTGGGCGGACAGACTTAACCGGGGAGCTGTTTTTT
CASSGRTDLTGELFF
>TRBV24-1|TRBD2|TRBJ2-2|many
TGTGCCACCAGTGACCTAGCGGGAGGGAGCGGGGAGCTGTTTTTT
CATSDLAGGSGELFF
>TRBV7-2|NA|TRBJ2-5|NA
TGTGCCAGCCAACGTGGGGGGACTTTAGAGACCCAGTACTTC
CASQRGGTLETQYF
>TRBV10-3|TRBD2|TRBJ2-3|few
TGTGCCATCAGTGAGTCGTGGAGCGGGAGTGGGAATACGCAGTATTTT
CAISESWSGSGNTQYF
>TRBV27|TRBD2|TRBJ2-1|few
TGTGCCAGCAGACGGCTAGCGGACGGGAATGAGCAGTTCTTC
CASRRLADGNEQFF
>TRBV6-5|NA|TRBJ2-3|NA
TGTGCCAGCAGTTCGGGGTTCACAGATACGCAGTATTTT
CASSSGFTDTQYF
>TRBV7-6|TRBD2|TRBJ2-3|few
TGTGCCAGCAGTAGCGGGTATAGAGATACGCAGTATTTT
CASSSGYRDTQYF
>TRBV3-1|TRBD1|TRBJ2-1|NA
TGTGCCAGCAGCCAGTTACAGGGGGGCAGTGAGCAGTTCTTC
CASSQLQGGSEQFF
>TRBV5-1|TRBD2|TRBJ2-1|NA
TGCGCCAGCAGCTTGGGGACTAGCGGAAACGAGCAGTTCTTC
CASSLGTSGNEQFF
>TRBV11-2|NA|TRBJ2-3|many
TGTGCCAGCAGCTTAGCTAGCCAGGGCCATTTCACAGATACGCAGTATTTT
CASSLASQGHFTDTQYF
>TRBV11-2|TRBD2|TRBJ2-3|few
TGTGCCAGCAGCTTGGCGGGAGCTGCTGGAGATACGCAGTATTTT
CASSLAGAAGDTQYF
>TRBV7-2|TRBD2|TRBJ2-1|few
TGTGCCAGCAGCAAGGGACTAGTTAAGTCCTTCTTC
CASSKGLVKSFF
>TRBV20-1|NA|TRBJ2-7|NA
TGCAGTGCTCCAAACCCGCCCGAGCAGTACTTC
CSAPNPPEQYF
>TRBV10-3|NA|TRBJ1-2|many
TGTGCCATCAGGGGGAGGTCTGGCTACACCTTC
CAIRGRSGYTF
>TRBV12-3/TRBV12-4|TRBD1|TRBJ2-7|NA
TGTGCCAGCAGTATGGGACAGGGGGCCTACGAGCAGTACTTC
CASSMGQGAYEQYF